This is a list of T cell receptor beta chains from one sample in a study of OX40 agonist ivuxolimab in advanced cancers. TCRdb keeps only in-frame clones here, not all; method: immunoSEQ multiplex PCR. The table has around 47,000 clones, 75% to 90% seen once; the top ten hold around 4%. The sequencing used CD4+ or CD8+ T cells sorted from blood, collected in a trial of the OX40 agonist ivuxolimab. The receptors originated from an adult with an advanced solid tumor such as melanoma, head and neck, liver or kidney cancer. Each CDR3 is given with its conserved first and last residue. D genes are given only for firm matches.

D,V,J,DNA,CDR3
TRBD1,TRBV6-5,TRBJ1-2,TGTGCCAGTGATCAGGGGGGGTCTAACTATGGCTACACCTTC,CASDQGGSNYGYTF
NA,TRBV5-1,TRBJ1-2,TGCGCCAGCAGCTTGTCGCGGGACGGCTATGGCTACACCTTC,CASSLSRDGYGYTF
TRBD1,TRBV19,TRBJ1-6,TGTGCCAGTAGCACAGGGGGTAATTCACCCCTCCACTTT,CASSTGGNSPLHF
NA,TRBV6-4,TRBJ2-2,TGTGCCAGCAGTGACCCATGGATTGAGCAGGCCGGGGAGCTGTTTTTT,CASSDPWIEQAGELFF
NA,TRBV4-1,TRBJ1-5,TGCGCCAGCAAACAGGGCCCTACCATTAATCAGCCCCAGCATTTT,CASKQGPTINQPQHF
TRBD1,TRBV5-1,TRBJ2-1,TGCGCCAGCAGCGGACGGACAGGGGGCTTGAATGAGCAGTTCTTC,CASSGRTGGLNEQFF
TRBD1,TRBV5-4,TRBJ2-5,TGTGCCAGCAGCTTCTCCGGGACAGGGAGAAAGACCCAGTACTTC,CASSFSGTGRKTQYF
TRBD2,TRBV6-5,TRBJ2-1,TGTGCCAGCAGGCGGACTAGCGGATACAATGAGCAGTTCTTC,CASRRTSGYNEQFF
NA,TRBV7-6,TRBJ2-1,TGTGCCAGCAGCTTAGGTTGGCGGGCCTCCTACAATGAGCAGTTCTTC,CASSLGWRASYNEQFF
TRBD1,TRBV6-1,TRBJ2-7,TGTGCCAGCAGTGACGGGACAGCCGTTTACGAGCAGTACTTC,CASSDGTAVYEQYF
TRBD2,TRBV5-1,TRBJ2-1,TGCGCCAGCAGCCCGCCCGGGACTAGCGGGGGGAGCAATGAGCAGTTCTTC,CASSPPGTSGGSNEQFF
NA,TRBV7-3,TRBJ2-5,TGTGCCAGCAGCTTAACGTTGACCCGCCAAGAGACCCAGTACTTC,CASSLTLTRQETQYF